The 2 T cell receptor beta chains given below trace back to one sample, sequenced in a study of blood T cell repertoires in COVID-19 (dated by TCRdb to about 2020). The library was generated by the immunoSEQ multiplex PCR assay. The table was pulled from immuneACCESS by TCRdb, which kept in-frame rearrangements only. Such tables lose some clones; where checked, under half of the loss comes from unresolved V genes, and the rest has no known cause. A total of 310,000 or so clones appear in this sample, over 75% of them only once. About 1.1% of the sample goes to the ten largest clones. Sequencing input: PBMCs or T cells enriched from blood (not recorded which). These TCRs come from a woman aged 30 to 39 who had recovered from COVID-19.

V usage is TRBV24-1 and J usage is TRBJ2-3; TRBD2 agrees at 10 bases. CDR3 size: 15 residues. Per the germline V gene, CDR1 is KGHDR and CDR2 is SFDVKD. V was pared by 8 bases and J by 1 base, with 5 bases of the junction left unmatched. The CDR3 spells CATKPSGRGTDTQYF. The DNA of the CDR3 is TGTGCCACCAAGCCTAGCGGGAGAGGCACAGATACGCAGTATTTT.

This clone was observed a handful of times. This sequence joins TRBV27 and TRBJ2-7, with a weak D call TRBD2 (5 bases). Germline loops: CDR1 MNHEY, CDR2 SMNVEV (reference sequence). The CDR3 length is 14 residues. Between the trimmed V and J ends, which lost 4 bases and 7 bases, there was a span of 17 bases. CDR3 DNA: TGTGCCAGCAGTTACCGGACTGATTTTGTTGAGCAGTACTTC. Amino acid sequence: CASSYRTDFVEQYF.